One and the same sample provided the 24 T cell receptor beta chains below, sequenced in a study of OX40 agonist ivuxolimab in advanced cancers. Assay: immunoSEQ multiplex PCR; the TCRdb copy retains only in-frame clones and omits some. The sample lists 60,000 to 75,000 clones, about 90% occurring once. Sequenced here: CD4+ or CD8+ T cells sorted from blood, sampled in a trial of the OX40 agonist ivuxolimab. These receptors were collected from an adult with an advanced solid tumor such as melanoma, head and neck, liver or kidney cancer.

The V gene is TRBV4-2, the J gene TRBJ2-7; 9 bases align to TRBD2. The CDR3 has 18 amino acids. The trim removed 1 base at V and 7 bases at J, leaving 17 bases unmatched. Germline values: CDR1 LGHNA, CDR2 YNFKEQ. In DNA, the CDR3 is TGTGCCAGCAGCCAAGGGTTCCCTCCGAGACTAGCGGTAGGGGAGCAGTACTTC. Translating gives CASSQGFPPRLAVGEQYF.

This chain joins TRBV5-1 and TRBJ2-7; 10 positions agree with TRBD1. This CDR3 is 14 amino acids long. The germline V gene encodes CDR1 SGHRS and CDR2 YFSETQ. J lost 3 bases, V lost 4 bases, and 4 bases had no gene match. The CDR3 DNA reads as TGCGCCAGCAGCCTCCGGGACAGGGGCTACGAGCAGTACTTC. It translates to CASSLRDRGYEQYF.

This clone was recorded once. The chain uses TRBV5-6 and TRBJ2-1, with TRBD2 identical over 7 bases. Trimming took 4 bases from V and 15 from J; bases not matched to a gene: 10. There are 12 residues in the CDR3. Germline V gene sequence: CDR1 SGHDT, CDR2 YYEEEE. The CDR3 loop reads CASSHLREVVFF. The CDR3 DNA is TGTGCCAGCAGCCACCTACGGGAGGTAGTGTTCTTC.

V usage is TRBV18 and J usage is TRBJ2-7; 7 nucleotides align to TRBD1. The germline gives CDR1 KGHSH, CDR2 LQKENI. The CDR3 is 12 amino acids. The ends lost 5 bases at V and 2 bases at J; junction bases unmatched: 0. The CDR3 nucleotides read TGTGCCAGCTCAGGACAGGCCTACGAGCAGTACTTC. Translation: CASSGQAYEQYF.

The genes are TRBV5-4 and TRBJ2-3, with D possibly TRBD2 on 6 matching bases. Germline V gene data show CDR1 as SGHNT and CDR2 as YYREEE (reference sequence). With 1 base removed from V and 0 bases from J, the gap between germline ends came to 12 bases. This CDR3 contains 16 residues. This CDR3 is CASSLIRGVSTDTQYF. The CDR3 DNA is TGTGCCAGCAGCTTGATCCGCGGGGTTAGCACAGATACGCAGTATTTT.

The rearrangement uses TRBV10-2 and TRBJ2-7; 12 nucleotides match TRBD2. Germline V gene lookup returns CDR1 WSHSY and CDR2 SAAADI. The CDR3 has 19 amino acids. V dropped 2 bases and J dropped 2; count of bases not matched to a gene: 13. The CDR3 region has the DNA TGCGCCAGCAGTGAGGGAGGACTAGCGGGACTCGACGTTGCCTACGAGCAGTACTTC. This gives the protein CASSEGGLAGLDVAYEQYF.

The chain links TRBV2 to TRBJ2-3, with D perhaps being TRBD1 or TRBD2 (5 bases each). The germline CDR1 and CDR2 sequences are SNHLY and FYNNEI. The V end was cut by 11 bases, the J end by 3 bases, with 18 bases between. There are 14 residues in the CDR3. DNA of the CDR3: TGTGCCGGCTCAGAAGGGACCCGAACAGATACGCAGTATTTT. This sequence encodes CAGSEGTRTDTQYF.

The rearrangement uses TRBV27 and TRBJ2-7; 8 nucleotides agree with TRBD1. J was trimmed by 7 bases and V by 1 base; bases with no gene match: 9. CDR3 length: 15 amino acids. Germline lookup yields CDR1 MNHEY and CDR2 SMNVEV (reference sequence). The CDR3 sequence: CASSLYPTGAGEQYF. In DNA form, the CDR3 reads TGTGCCAGCAGTTTATACCCGACAGGGGCGGGGGAGCAGTACTTC.

This clone has just a few counts. The rearrangement links TRBV7-9 to TRBJ2-3; D unresolved. Trimming removed 2 bases from V and 6 bases from J, with 6 bases in between. The CDR3 runs to 12 residues. Germline-derived CDR1 and CDR2 are SEHNR and FQNEAQ (reference sequence). CDR3 residues: CASSLTWDTQYF. The DNA for the CDR3 is TGTGCCAGCAGCTTAACCTGGGATACGCAGTATTTT. Combining the CDR3 with reference TRBV7-9 and TRBJ2-3 gives the whole variable domain DTGVSQNPRHKITKRGQNVTFRCDPISEHNRLYWYRQTLGQGPEFLTYFQNEAQLEKSRLLSDRFSAERPKGSFSTLEIQRTEQGDSAMYLCASSLTWDTQYFGPGTRLTVL.

V and J are TRBV19 and TRBJ1-4; no definite D call. V was trimmed by 3 bases and J by 0 bases, leaving 11 bases between them. Per germline, CDR1 LNHDA and CDR2 SQIVND (reference sequence). CDR3 size: 16 residues. CDR3 sequence (DNA): TGTGCCAGTAGTATCGGGCAGCTTGCAACTAATGAAAAACTGTTTTTT. It yields the protein CASSIGQLATNEKLFF.

For this clone: One end of the junction does not line up with germline, which may come from a read error. The chain combines TRBV5-4 with TRBJ1-2; D is undetermined. CDR1 and CDR2 (germline): SGHNT, YYREEE (reference sequence). CDR3 length: 13 amino acids. In DNA, the CDR3 is TGTGCCAGCAGCCCCACTGGACCGGCTAACCCTGACTTC. It codes for CASSPTGPANPDF. Together with reference TRBV5-4 and TRBJ1-2, the CDR3 gives the full variable domain: ETGVTQSPTHLIKTRGQQVTLRCSSQSGHNTVSWYQQALGQGPQFIFQYYREEENGRGNFPPRFSGLQFPNYSSELNVNALELDDSALYLCASSPTGPANPDFGSGTRLTVV.

The chain links TRBV28 to TRBJ1-5; TRBD1 might be the D (6 bases). CDR1 is MDHEN, CDR2 SYDVKM, per germline. This CDR3 contains 16 residues. V was cut by 4 bases and J by 1 base, with 14 bases left in between. DNA for the CDR3: TGTGCCAGCAGTTCCTTTAAACAGGGAAGCAATCAGCCCCAGCATTTT. Its translation is CASSSFKQGSNQPQHF.

This chain links TRBV11-2 with TRBJ2-1, with 9 bases that match TRBD2. Per the germline V gene, CDR1 is SGHAT and CDR2 is FQNNGV. Trimming at V came to 6 bases and at J to 7 bases, leaving 16 bases not matched to a gene. This CDR3 is built from 17 residues. The CDR3 sequence is CASSQGDLAGVGNEQFF. Written as DNA, the CDR3 is TGTGCCAGCAGTCAGGGCGATTTAGCGGGAGTTGGGAATGAGCAGTTCTTC.

The chain links TRBV7-9 to TRBJ1-3, with no clear D. Germline V CDR1 and CDR2: SEHNR, FQNEAQ (reference sequence). This CDR3 region has 13 residues. Trimming left V 2 bases short and J 2 bases short, with 4 bases between. The CDR3 spells CASSLNAGNTIYF. The CDR3 DNA sequence: TGTGCCAGCAGCTTAAACGCTGGAAACACCATATATTTT.

The chain has TRBV28 and TRBJ1-2; D ambiguous. Trimming took 5 bases from V and 8 from J, leaving 9 bases between them. In germline, CDR1 is MDHEN, CDR2 SYDVKM. This CDR3 is built from 11 residues. The DNA for the CDR3 is TGTGCCAGCAGTAACCTCGAGGGCTACACCTTC. This encodes CASSNLEGYTF.

This clone was recorded once. V and J are TRBV28 and TRBJ2-3, with D tentatively TRBD1 (6 bases). The CDR3 contains 15 residues. The V gene's germline CDR1 is MDHEN and CDR2 SYDVKM. Trimming took 6 bases from V and 0 from J, leaving 13 bases between them. In DNA form, the CDR3 reads TGTGCCAGCAGCCCTTGGACAGCTAGCACAGATACGCAGTATTTT. It yields the protein CASSPWTASTDTQYF.

This clone was picked up one time. The chain carries TRBV7-9 and TRBJ2-1; possibly TRBD1 or TRBD2 for D (5 bases each). There are 15 residues in the CDR3. CDR1 is SEHNR and CDR2 is FQNEAQ in the germline V gene (reference sequence). Trimming took off 5 bases at V and 0 bases at J, with 11 bases between the two ends. As DNA, the CDR3 is TGTGCCAGCAGCCAGGGACGGAGCTCCTACAATGAGCAGTTCTTC. It specifies CASSQGRSSYNEQFF. Combining the CDR3 with reference TRBV7-9 and TRBJ2-1 gives the whole variable domain DTGVSQNPRHKITKRGQNVTFRCDPISEHNRLYWYRQTLGQGPEFLTYFQNEAQLEKSRLLSDRFSAERPKGSFSTLEIQRTEQGDSAMYLCASSQGRSSYNEQFFGPGTRLTVL.

This chain links TRBV9 with TRBJ1-5, with D hard to call. The CDR3 length is 13 residues. V was trimmed by 0 bases and J by 4 bases, leaving 5 bases between them. The germline V gene encodes CDR1 SGDLS and CDR2 YYNGEE. The CDR3 DNA follows: TGTGCCAGCAGCGTAGTGCCGAATCAGCCCCAGCATTTT. Translating it yields CASSVVPNQPQHF.

The chain links TRBV28 to TRBJ2-3, with unresolved D. The CDR3 is 11 residues long. V lost 7 bases, J lost 2 bases, and 4 bases lay in between. Germline-derived CDR1 and CDR2 are MDHEN and SYDVKM. The CDR3 reads CASTYTDTQYF. The DNA for the CDR3 is TGTGCCAGCACATACACAGATACGCAGTATTTT.

This rearrangement joins TRBV7-2 to TRBJ2-7, with 16 nucleotides matching TRBD2. Germline loops: CDR1 SGHTA, CDR2 FQGNSA. The ends lost 5 bases at V and 2 bases at J; junction bases unmatched: 3. The CDR3 spans 16 residues. The CDR3: CASSVGTSGRAYEQYF. CDR3 sequence (DNA): TGTGCCAGCAGCGTCGGGACTAGCGGGAGGGCCTACGAGCAGTACTTC.

A single count supports this clone. This chain connects TRBV7-2 to TRBJ2-1, with 10 bases lining up with TRBD2. The CDR3 length is 17 residues. From germline, CDR1 is SGHTA and CDR2 FQGNSA. The V and J ends lost 1 base and 9 bases, in that order; junction bases with no gene match: 12. The CDR3 reads CASSLVGVASGSGEQFF. Here the CDR3 DNA reads TGTGCCAGCAGCTTAGTAGGGGTGGCTAGCGGGAGCGGTGAGCAGTTCTTC. The complete variable domain, with remaining parts taken from reference TRBV7-2 and TRBJ2-1, reads GAGVSQSPSNKVTEKGKDVELRCDPISGHTALYWYRQSLGQGLEFLIYFQGNSAPDKSGLPSDRFSAERTGGSVSTLTIQRTQQEDSAVYLCASSLVGVASGSGEQFFGPGTRLTVL.

V is TRBV11-2 and J is TRBJ2-5; 10 nucleotides agree with TRBD2. This CDR3 has 14 residues. In germline, CDR1 is SGHAT, CDR2 FQNNGV. J gave up 4 bases and V 3 bases, and 2 bases lay outside the gene matches. The CDR3 sequence is CASSFLAGVETQYF. CDR3 sequence (DNA): TGTGCCAGCAGCTTCCTAGCGGGAGTAGAGACCCAGTACTTC. The full variable domain, in which reference TRBV11-2 and TRBJ2-5 provide the parts outside the CDR3, is EAGVAQSPRYKIIEKRQSVAFWCNPISGHATLYWYQQILGQGPKLLIQFQNNGVVDDSQLPKDRFSAERLKGVDSTLKIQPAKLEDSAVYLCASSFLAGVETQYFGPGTRLLVL.

V gene TRBV6-1 combines with J gene TRBJ1-4; D is possibly TRBD1 (6 bases). Germline-derived CDR1 and CDR2 are MNHNS and SASEGT. The CDR3 totals 14 residues. With 4 bases removed from V and 7 bases from J, the gap between germline ends came to 13 bases. For the CDR3, the DNA is TGTGCCAGCAGTGTACCGAAAGGGGGTGAAAAACTGTTTTTT. This gives the protein CASSVPKGGEKLFF.

The chain has TRBV7-3 and TRBJ2-1; 10 nucleotides match TRBD2. This CDR3 region has 15 residues. The germline V gene has CDR1 SGHTA and CDR2 FQGTGA. V was clipped by 5 bases and J by 9 bases; unmatched bases: 10. The CDR3 nucleotides read TGTGCCAGCAGCCAGGGGCTAGCGGGAGCGGGTGAGCAGTTCTTC. This sequence encodes CASSQGLAGAGEQFF.